Below, one T cell receptor beta chain is given with its context. What it binds is not known. Researchers report immunoSEQ v3.0 was run at survey level. Some clones are missing from TCRdb's copy, which holds only in-frame ones; the method was immunoSEQ multiplex PCR. The sample contains under 20,000 clones, approximately 82% of which appear only once. The data derive from a study of long-term antiretroviral therapy in people with HIV. Study-wide findings and caveats: Post-treatment diversity went higher with ART but stayed below transplant donor controls.

CDR3 size: 15 residues. Trimming cost V 4 bases and J 2 bases, with 12 bases left between them. CDR1 and CDR2 (germline): SGDLS, YYNGEE. J is TRBJ2-2 and V is TRBV9, with a tentative D call TRBD2 (5 bases). The material sequenced was unsorted PBMCs, taken 0.5 years before starting antiretroviral therapy. This receptor was identified in a woman between 45 and 60 years old with HIV. The CDR3 coding sequence is TGTGCCAGCAGCTCTTTAGCGCACAACACCGGGGAGCTGTTTTTT. This gives the protein CASSSLAHNTGELFF.